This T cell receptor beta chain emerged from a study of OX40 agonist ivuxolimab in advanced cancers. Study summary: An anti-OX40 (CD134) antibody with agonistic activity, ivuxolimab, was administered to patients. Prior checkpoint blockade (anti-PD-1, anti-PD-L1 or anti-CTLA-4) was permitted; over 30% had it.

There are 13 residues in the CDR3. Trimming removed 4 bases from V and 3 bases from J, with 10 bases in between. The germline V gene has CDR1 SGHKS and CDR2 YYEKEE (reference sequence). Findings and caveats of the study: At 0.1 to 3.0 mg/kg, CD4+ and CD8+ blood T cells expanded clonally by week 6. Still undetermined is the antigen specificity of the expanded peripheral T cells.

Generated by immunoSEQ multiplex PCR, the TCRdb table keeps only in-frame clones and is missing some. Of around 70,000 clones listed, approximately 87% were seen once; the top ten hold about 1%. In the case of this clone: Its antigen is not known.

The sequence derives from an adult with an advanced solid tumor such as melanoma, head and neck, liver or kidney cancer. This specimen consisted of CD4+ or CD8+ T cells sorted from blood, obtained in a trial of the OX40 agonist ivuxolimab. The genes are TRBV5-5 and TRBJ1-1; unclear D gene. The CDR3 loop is CASSPTSDTEAFF. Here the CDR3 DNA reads TGTGCCAGCAGCCCTACCTCGGACACTGAAGCTTTCTTT.